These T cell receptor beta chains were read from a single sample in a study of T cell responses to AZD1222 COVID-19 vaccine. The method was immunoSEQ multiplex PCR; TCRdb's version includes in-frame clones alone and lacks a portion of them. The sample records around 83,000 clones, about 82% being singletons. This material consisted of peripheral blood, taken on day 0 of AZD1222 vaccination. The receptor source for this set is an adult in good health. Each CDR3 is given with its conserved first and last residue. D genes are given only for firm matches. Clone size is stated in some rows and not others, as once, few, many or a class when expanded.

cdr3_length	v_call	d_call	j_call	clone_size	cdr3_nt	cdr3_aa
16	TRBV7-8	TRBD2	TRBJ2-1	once	TGTGCCAGCAGCCGGACCGGGACTAGCGGTAGCAATGAGCAGTTCTTC	CASSRTGTSGSNEQFF
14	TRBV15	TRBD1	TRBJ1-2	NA	TGTGCCACCAGCAGACCGGGACAGGGCTATGGCTACACCTTC	CATSRPGQGYGYTF
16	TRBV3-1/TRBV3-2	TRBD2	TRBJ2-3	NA	TGTGCCAGCTCGATCGGACTAGCGGGTGCAGGGGATACGCAGTATTTT	CASSIGLAGAGDTQYF
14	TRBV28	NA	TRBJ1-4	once	TGTGCCAGCAGTCCGCCGCGGCGGGATGAAAAACTGTTTTTT	CASSPPRRDEKLFF
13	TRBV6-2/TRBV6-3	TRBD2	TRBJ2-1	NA	TGTGCCAGCAGCCGTCAACTAGCGGGAGTTAAGTTCTTC	CASSRQLAGVKFF
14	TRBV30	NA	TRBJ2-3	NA	TGTGCCTGGAGTGTAGGTGATGTGGGGGATACGCAGTATTTT	CAWSVGDVGDTQYF
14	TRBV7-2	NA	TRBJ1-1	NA	TGTGCCAGCAGCTTAATGCCCAGGAACACTGAAGCTTTCTTT	CASSLMPRNTEAFF
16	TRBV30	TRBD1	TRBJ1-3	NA	TGTGCCTGGCAACCTAGGACAGGGGTCGCCGGTGTCACCATATATTTT	CAWQPRTGVAGVTIYF
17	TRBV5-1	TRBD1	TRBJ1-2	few	TGCGCCAGCAGCTCAAATCCTCCGGGACAGGGGTTCTCTGGCTACACCTTC	CASSSNPPGQGFSGYTF
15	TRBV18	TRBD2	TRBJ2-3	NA	TGTGCCAGCTCGCCGAGCGGGAGTTTCACAGATACGCAGTATTTT	CASSPSGSFTDTQYF
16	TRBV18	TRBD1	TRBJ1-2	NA	TGTGCCAGCTCACCCCGGGGATCGGACAGGAACTATGGCTACACCTTC	CASSPRGSDRNYGYTF
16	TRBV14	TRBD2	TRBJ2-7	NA	TGTGCCAGCAGCCAGGGCAGCGAAGCGGGAGCGCGGGAGCAGTACTTC	CASSQGSEAGAREQYF
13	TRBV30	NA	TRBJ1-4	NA	TGTGCCTGGAGTTACAGGAAGAATGAAAAACTGTTTTTT	CAWSYRKNEKLFF
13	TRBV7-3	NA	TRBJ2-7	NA	TGTGCCAGCAGCTTAACTTTGGGCCACGAGCAGTACTTC	CASSLTLGHEQYF
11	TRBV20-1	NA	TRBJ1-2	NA	TGCAGTGCTATCACCCACTATGGCTACACCTTC	CSAITHYGYTF
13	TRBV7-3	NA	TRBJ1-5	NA	TGTGCCAGCAGCTTGGACCCCTATTCGCCCCAGCATTTT	CASSLDPYSPQHF
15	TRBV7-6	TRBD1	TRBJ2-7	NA	TGTGCCAGCAGCCCCAGGGGACAGGGAGGGTACGAGCAGTACTTC	CASSPRGQGGYEQYF
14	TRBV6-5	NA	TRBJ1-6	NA	TGTGCCAGCGCCACGGAGGGGCGCGATTCACCCCTCCACTTT	CASATEGRDSPLHF
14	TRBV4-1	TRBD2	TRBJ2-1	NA	TGCGCCAGCAGCCCTGGACTAGCGGGTCTAGAGCAGTTCTTC	CASSPGLAGLEQFF
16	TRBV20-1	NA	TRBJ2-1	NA	TGCAGTGCTAGTCAGTTCGGGACCAGCCCCTACAATGAGCAGTTCTTC	CSASQFGTSPYNEQFF
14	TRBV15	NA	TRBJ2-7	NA	TGTGCCACCAGCAGGGAGGGGATAGCTTACGAGCAGTACTTC	CATSREGIAYEQYF
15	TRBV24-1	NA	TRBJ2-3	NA	TGTGCCACCAGTGACCGTGAGAGGGGTACAGATACGCAGTATTTT	CATSDRERGTDTQYF
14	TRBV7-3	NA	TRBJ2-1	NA	TGTGCCAGCAGCTCCATCCCAGAAGGCAATGAGCAGTTCTTC	CASSSIPEGNEQFF
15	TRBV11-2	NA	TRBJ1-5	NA	TGTGCCAGCAGCTTAGGCCTCAGTGGCAATCAGCCCCAGCATTTT	CASSLGLSGNQPQHF
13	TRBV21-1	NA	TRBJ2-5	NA	TGTGCCAGCAGCCCCGGGAGTCGGGAGACCCAGTACTTC	CASSPGSRETQYF
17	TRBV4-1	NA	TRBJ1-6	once	TGCGCCAGCAGCCAAGATAACTTTAGCTCCTATAATTCACCCCTCCACTTT	CASSQDNFSSYNSPLHF
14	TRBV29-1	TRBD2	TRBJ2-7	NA	TGCAGCGCCTCTGGGGGGGAAACTGCCTACGAGCAGTACTTC	CSASGGETAYEQYF
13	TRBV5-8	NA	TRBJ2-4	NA	TGTGCCAGCAGCCCGACAACGCGGGGCATTCAGTACTTC	CASSPTTRGIQYF
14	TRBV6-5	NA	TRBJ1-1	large	TGTGCCAGCGGCCTTCTGGGGGTGGGCACTGAAGCTTTCTTT	CASGLLGVGTEAFF
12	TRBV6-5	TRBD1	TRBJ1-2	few	TGTGCCTCACACACAGGGGAGGGAGGCTACACCTTC	CASHTGEGGYTF
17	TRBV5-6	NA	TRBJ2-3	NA	TGTGCCAGCAGCTTGATTGCGGGTGGGCCCACCACAGATACGCAGTATTTT	CASSLIAGGPTTDTQYF
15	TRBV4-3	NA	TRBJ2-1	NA	TGCGCCAGCAGCCAAGATCGCAGGGGATACAATGAGCAGTTCTTC	CASSQDRRGYNEQFF